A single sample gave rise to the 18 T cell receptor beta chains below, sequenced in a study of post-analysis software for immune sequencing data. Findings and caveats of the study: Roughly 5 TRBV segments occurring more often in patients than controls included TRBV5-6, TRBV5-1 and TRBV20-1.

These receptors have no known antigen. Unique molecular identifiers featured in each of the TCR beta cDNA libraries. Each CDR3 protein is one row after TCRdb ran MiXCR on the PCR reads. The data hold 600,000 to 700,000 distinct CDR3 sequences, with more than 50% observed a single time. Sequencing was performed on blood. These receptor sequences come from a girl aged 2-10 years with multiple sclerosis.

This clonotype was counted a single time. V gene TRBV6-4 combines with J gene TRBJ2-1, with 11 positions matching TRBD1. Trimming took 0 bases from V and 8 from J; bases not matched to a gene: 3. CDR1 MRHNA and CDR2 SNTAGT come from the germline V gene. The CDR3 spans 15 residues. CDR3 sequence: CASSDSLGQGDEQFF. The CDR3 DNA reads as TGTGCCAGCAGTGACTCGTTGGGACAGGGGGATGAGCAGTTCTTC.

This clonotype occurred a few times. The CDR3 here is CASGGDTEAFF. The CDR3 coding sequence is TGTGCCAGCGGGGGGGACACTGAAGCTTTCTTT. The chain carries TRBV12-3 or TRBV12-4 and TRBJ1-1; D is perhaps TRBD1 (5 bases). V lost 8 bases to trimming and J lost 3 bases, with 7 bases between them. This CDR3 spans 11 amino acids.

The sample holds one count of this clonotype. CDR3 sequence: CASIRQARSTEAFF. The CDR3 nucleotides read TGTGCCAGCATCAGACAGGCCAGAAGCACTGAAGCTTTCTTT. The chain couples TRBV6-5 to TRBJ1-1; D may be TRBD1 (6 bases). This CDR3 region has 14 residues. Per germline, CDR1 MNHEY and CDR2 SVGAGI. Trimming cost V 7 bases and J 4 bases, with 16 bases left between them.

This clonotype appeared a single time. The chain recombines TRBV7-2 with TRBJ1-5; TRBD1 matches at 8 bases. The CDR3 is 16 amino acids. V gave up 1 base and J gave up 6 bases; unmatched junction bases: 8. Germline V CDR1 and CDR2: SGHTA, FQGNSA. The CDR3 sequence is CASSLGEDRAGQPQHF. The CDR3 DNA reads TGTGCCAGCAGCTTAGGGGAGGACAGGGCCGGTCAGCCCCAGCATTTT.

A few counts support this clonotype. The CDR3 DNA is TGCGCCAGCAGCTTGGCAGCGAACTACGAGCAGTACTTC. Protein sequence: CASSLAANYEQYF. V and J are TRBV5-1 and TRBJ2-7; D not certain. The CDR3 loop spans 13 amino acids. Germline values: CDR1 SGHRS, CDR2 YFSETQ. The germline V and J ends were trimmed by 0 bases and 3 bases, with 7 bases remaining between them.

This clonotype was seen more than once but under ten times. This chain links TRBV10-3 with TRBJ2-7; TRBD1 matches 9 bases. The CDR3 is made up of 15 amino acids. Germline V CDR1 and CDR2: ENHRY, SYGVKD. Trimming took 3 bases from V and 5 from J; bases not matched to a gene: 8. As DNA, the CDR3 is TGTGCCATCAGTGATGCCGGGACAGGGAGGAACGAGCAGTACTTC. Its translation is CAISDAGTGRNEQYF.

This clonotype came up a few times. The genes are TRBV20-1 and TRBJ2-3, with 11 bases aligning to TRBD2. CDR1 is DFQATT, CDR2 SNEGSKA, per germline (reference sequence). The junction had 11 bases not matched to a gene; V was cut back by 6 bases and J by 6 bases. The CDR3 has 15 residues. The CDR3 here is CSATPSGGREDTQYF. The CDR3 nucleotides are TGCAGTGCGACCCCTAGCGGGGGGCGCGAGGATACGCAGTATTTT.

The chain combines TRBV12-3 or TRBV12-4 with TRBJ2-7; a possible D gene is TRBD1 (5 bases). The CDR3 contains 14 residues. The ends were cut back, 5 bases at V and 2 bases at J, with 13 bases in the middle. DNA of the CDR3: TGTGCCAGCAGTCAGTCGACAGTCGCCTACGAGCAGTACTTC. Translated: CASSQSTVAYEQYF.

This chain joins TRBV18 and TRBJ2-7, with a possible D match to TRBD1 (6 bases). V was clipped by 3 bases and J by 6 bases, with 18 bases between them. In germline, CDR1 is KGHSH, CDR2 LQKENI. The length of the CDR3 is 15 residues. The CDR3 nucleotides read TGTGCCAGCTCACCCTTGGGACAATCAGAGGGCGAGCAGTACTTC. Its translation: CASSPLGQSEGEQYF.

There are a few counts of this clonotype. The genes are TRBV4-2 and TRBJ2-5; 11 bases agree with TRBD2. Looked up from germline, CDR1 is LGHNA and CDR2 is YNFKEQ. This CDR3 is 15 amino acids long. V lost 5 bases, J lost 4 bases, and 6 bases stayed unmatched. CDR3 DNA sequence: TGTGCCAGCAGCTTCCTAGCGGGAGGCGGAGAGACCCAGTACTTC. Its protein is CASSFLAGGGETQYF.

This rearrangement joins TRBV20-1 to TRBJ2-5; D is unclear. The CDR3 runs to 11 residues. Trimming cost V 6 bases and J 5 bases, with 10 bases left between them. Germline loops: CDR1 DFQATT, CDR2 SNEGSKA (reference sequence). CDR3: CSAGIGETQYF. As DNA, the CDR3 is TGCAGTGCGGGGATTGGGGAGACCCAGTACTTC.

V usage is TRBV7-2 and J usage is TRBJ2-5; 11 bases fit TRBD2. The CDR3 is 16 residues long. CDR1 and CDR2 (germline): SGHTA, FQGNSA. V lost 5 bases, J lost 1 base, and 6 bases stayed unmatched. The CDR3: CASSPSSGRSQETQYF. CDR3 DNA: TGTGCCAGCAGCCCGTCTAGCGGGAGGTCCCAAGAGACCCAGTACTTC.

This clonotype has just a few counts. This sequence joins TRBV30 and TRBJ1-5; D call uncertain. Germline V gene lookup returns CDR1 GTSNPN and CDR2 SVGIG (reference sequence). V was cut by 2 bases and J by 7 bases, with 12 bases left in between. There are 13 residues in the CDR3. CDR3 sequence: CAWSTTSEQPQHF. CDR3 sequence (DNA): TGTGCCTGGAGTACGACAAGCGAACAGCCCCAGCATTTT.

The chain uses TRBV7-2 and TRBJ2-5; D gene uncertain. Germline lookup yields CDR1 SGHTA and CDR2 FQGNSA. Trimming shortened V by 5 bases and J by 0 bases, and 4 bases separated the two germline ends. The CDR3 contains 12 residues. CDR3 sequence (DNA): TGTGCCAGCAGCCAAAACCAAGAGACCCAGTACTTC. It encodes CASSQNQETQYF.

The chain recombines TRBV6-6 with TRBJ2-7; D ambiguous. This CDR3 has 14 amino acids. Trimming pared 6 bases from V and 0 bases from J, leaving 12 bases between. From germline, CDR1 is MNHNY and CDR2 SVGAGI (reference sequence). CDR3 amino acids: CASSDMDSSYEQYF. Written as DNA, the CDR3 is TGTGCCAGCAGCGACATGGATAGCTCCTACGAGCAGTACTTC.

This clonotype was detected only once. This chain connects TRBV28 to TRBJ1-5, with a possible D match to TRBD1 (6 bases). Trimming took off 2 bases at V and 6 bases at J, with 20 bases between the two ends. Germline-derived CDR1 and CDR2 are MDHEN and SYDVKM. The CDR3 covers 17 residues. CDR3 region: CASSLVRTVKAAQPQHF. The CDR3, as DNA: TGTGCCAGCAGTTTAGTCCGGACAGTGAAGGCCGCTCAGCCCCAGCATTTT. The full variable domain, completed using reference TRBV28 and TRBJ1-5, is DVKVTQSSRYLVKRTGEKVFLECVQDMDHENMFWYRQDPGLGLRLIYFSYDVKMKEKGDIPEGYSVSREKKERFSLILESASTNQTSMYLCASSLVRTVKAAQPQHFGDGTRLSIL.

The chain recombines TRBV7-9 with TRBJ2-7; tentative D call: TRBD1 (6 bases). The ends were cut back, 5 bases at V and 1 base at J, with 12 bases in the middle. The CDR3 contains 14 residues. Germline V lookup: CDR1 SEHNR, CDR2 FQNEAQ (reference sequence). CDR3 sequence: CASSPQGLSYEQYF. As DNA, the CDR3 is TGTGCCAGCAGCCCTCAGGGGCTTTCCTACGAGCAGTACTTC.

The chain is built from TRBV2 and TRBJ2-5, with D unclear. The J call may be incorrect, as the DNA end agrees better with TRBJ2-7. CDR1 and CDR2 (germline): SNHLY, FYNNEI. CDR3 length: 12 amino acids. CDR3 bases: TGTGCCAGCAGTGGGGCTCCATACGAGCAGTACTTC. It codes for CASSGAPYEQYF.